This T cell receptor beta chain was found in a study of Tregs in tolerant kidney transplant recipients. Study-level points and caveats: Antigen-driven expansion was suggested because donor-specific Tregs expanded more than all Tregs in tolerant patients. Changing PCR primers prevented nucleotide comparison between some patients' samples.

Unstimulated regulatory T cells (CD4+CD25+CD127-), CD4+CD25- non-regulatory cells, CD4 and CD8 cells were FACS-sorted from thawed PBMCs. This CDR3 is 15 amino acids long. Germline V lookup: CDR1 MNHEY, CDR2 SMNVEV (reference sequence). Between the trimmed V and J ends, which lost 0 bases and 0 bases, there was a span of 7 bases. Data came from immunoSEQ multiplex PCR; TCRdb stores just in-frame clones and leaves some out. The data contain about 60,000 clones, more than 90% of them seen just once; the ten biggest clones take up approximately 11%. Comments on this clone: The antigen is undetermined.

The sample consisted of CD8+ T cells from blood, taken before the transplant. The receptor was isolated from a human donor who received a combined kidney and bone marrow transplant. The V gene is TRBV27, the J gene TRBJ2-3; maybe TRBD2 (5 bases). The CDR3 spells CASSLSAESTDTQYF. CDR3 coding DNA: TGTGCCAGCAGTTTATCAGCGGAGAGCACAGATACGCAGTATTTT.